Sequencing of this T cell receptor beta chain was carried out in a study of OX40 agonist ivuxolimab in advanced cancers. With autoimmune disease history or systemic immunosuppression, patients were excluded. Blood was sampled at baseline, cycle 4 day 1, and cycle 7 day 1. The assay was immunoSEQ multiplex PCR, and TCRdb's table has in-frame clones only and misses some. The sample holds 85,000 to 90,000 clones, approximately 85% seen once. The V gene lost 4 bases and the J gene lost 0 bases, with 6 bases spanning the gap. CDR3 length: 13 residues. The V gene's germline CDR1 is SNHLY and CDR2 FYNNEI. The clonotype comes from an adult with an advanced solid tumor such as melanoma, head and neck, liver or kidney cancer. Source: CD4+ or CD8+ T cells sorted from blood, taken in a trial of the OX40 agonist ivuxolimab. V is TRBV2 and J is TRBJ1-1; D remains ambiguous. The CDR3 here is CASSGSMNTEAFF. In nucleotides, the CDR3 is TGTGCCAGCAGTGGATCTATGAACACTGAAGCTTTCTTT. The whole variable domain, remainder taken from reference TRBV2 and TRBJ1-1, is EPEVTQTPSHQVTQMGQEVILRCVPISNHLYFYWYRQILGQKVEFLVSFYNNEISEKSEIFDDQFSVERPDGSNFTLKIRSTKLEDSAMYFCASSGSMNTEAFFGQGTRLTVV.